This T cell receptor (beta chain) was sequenced in a study of blood T cell repertoires in COVID-19. Study summary: Researchers got acute and convalescent COVID-19 samples from the United States, Italy and Spain. PBMCs, B-cell-depleted T cells, or T cells were the source of the cDNA or gDNA that made up the material.

Original analysis: The assay estimated nucleated cells by amplifying reference gene primers. This table comes from immunoSEQ multiplex PCR, and its TCRdb copy is limited to in-frame clones, with some not included. V, J and clone size are those of that table, while D and trimming were read from the DNA. This sample carries about 97,000 clones, about nine tenths of them seen once, and the ten largest clones take about 1.7%. Unmatched junction bases numbered 5, after V lost 3 bases and J lost 7 bases. The germline V gene encodes CDR1 LGHDT and CDR2 YNNKEL (reference sequence). The CDR3 runs 13 residues.

This TCR was recovered from a man aged 55-75 years with acute or convalescent COVID-19. The sequenced sample consisted of peripheral blood. The rearrangement uses TRBV3-1 (or the pseudogene TRBV3-2) and TRBJ1-1, with 7 nucleotides matching TRBD1. This CDR3 is CASSHRQGIEAFF. The CDR3 DNA follows: TGTGCCAGCAGCCACCGACAGGGAATTGAAGCTTTCTTT.